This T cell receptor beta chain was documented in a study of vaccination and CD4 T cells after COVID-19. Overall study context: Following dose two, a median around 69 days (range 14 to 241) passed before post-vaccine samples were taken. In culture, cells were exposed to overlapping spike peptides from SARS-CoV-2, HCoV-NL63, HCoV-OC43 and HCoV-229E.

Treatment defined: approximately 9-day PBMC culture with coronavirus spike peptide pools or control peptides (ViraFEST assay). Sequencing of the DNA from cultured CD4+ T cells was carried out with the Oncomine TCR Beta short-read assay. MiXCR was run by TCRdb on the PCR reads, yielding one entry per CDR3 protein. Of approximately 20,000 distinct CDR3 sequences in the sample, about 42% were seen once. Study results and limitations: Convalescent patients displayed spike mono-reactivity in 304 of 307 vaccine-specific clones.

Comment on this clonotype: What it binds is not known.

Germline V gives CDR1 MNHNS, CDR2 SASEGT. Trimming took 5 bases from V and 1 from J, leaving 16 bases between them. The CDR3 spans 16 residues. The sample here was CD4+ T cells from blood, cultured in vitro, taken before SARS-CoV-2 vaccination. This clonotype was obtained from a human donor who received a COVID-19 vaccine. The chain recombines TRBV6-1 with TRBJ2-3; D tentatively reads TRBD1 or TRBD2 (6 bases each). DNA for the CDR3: TGTGCCAGCAGTAGAATGGGGGGCTCCCGCACAGATACGCAGTATTTT. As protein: CASSRMGGSRTDTQYF.